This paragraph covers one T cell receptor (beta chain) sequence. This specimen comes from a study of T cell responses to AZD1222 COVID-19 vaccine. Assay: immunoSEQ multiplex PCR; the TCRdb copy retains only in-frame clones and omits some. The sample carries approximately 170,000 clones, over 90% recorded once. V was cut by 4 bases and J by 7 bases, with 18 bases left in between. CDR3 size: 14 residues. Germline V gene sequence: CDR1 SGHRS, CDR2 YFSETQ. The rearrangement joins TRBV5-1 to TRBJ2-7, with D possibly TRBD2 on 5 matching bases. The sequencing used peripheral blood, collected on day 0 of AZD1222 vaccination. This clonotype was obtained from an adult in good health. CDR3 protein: CASSLGGREREQYF. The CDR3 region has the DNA TGCGCCAGCAGCCTAGGCGGTCGGGAAAGGGAGCAGTACTTC. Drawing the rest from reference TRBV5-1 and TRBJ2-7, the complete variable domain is KAGVTQTPRYLIKTRGQQVTLSCSPISGHRSVSWYQQTPGQGLQFLFEYFSETQRNKGNFPGRFSGRQFSNSRSEMNVSTLELGDSALYLCASSLGGREREQYFGPGTRLTVT.